The clone carrying this T cell receptor (beta chain) was observed a handful of times. What it recognizes is unknown. TCRdb reprocessed the reads via MiXCR and lists one record per CDR3 protein. The repertoire consists of about 100,000 distinct CDR3 sequences, with 35% to 50% occurring once and the leading ten covering around 70%. The record originates from a study of T cell repertoires in cytomegalovirus infection. Study-level background: In the study, CMV epitopes included recently identified HLA-C-restricted and well-studied HLA-B-restricted ones. Study conclusions and caveats: Pooled public TCR beta family frequency picked out CMV carriers with the relevant HLA.

The V end was cut by 6 bases, the J end by 3 bases, with 11 bases between. The CDR3 totals 14 residues. Germline V lookup: CDR1 SGHVS, CDR2 FNYEAQ. The source is a human donor in good health (CMV status not recorded). Some clones in this sample may be carry-over from other donors' samples. V usage is TRBV7-6 and J usage is TRBJ2-2; D unresolved. The sample was CD8+ T cells from cultured PBMCs, taken from culture after CMV antigen stimulation. This CDR3 reads CASSPGPYTGELFF. CDR3 bases: TGTGCCAGCAGTCCGGGTCCTTACACCGGGGAGCTGTTTTTT.